This T cell receptor beta chain was documented in a study of cytomegalovirus exposure and HLA in healthy donors. Study-level findings and limits: Reports indicated that the classifier achieved high specificity and sensitivity in diagnosing cytomegalovirus status. The study designated some 180 TCR beta chains cytomegalovirus-associated. A few chains tied to CMV proved CMV antigen-specific in vitro.

On this clone itself: Its antigen is currently unknown.

The donors were in the roughly 130-subject validation cohort; that cohort was separate from the approximately 700-subject first cohort. V was clipped by 2 bases and J by 4 bases, with 12 bases between them. Germline V gives CDR1 SGHDT, CDR2 YYEEEE. The CDR3 runs to 15 residues. The method was immunoSEQ multiplex PCR; TCRdb's version includes in-frame clones alone and lacks a portion of them. The sample lists some 260,000 clones; around 91% were seen once. Source material: PBMCs. This chain joins TRBV5-6 and TRBJ2-2; D possibly matches TRBD1 or TRBD2 (6 bases each). The receptor was isolated from a woman in her 30s in good health and CMV-seronegative. CDR3 residues: CASSFGGGSTGELFF. The CDR3 bases are TGTGCCAGCAGCTTTGGAGGGGGAAGCACCGGGGAGCTGTTTTTT.